This T cell receptor (beta chain) comes out of a study of OX40 agonist ivuxolimab in advanced cancers. Broader study findings: With doses of 0.1 to 3.0 mg/kg, CD4+ and CD8+ blood T cells had undergone clonal expansion by week 6. Patients with a partial response at 0.1-3.0 mg/kg had among the lowest clonal expansion.

Produced via immunoSEQ multiplex PCR; TCRdb's table is partial and in-frame only. The sample holds over 10,000 clones, around 72% seen once. About this clone itself: Its antigen is still unknown.

At cycle 4 day 1, cycle 7 day 1, and baseline, blood was sampled. Unmatched junction bases numbered 5, after V lost 2 bases and J lost 4 bases. CDR1 and CDR2 from the germline V gene are MGHRA and YSYEKL. This CDR3 is built from 15 residues. The origin of this receptor is an adult with an advanced solid tumor such as melanoma, head and neck, liver or kidney cancer. The sample was CD4+ or CD8+ T cells sorted from blood, taken in a trial of the OX40 agonist ivuxolimab. The rearrangement joins TRBV4-1 to TRBJ1-5; 7 positions agree with TRBD1. The CDR3 coding sequence is TGCGCCAGCAGCCAACGCGGGACAGCTAATCAGCCCCAGCATTTT. Translated, it gives CASSQRGTANQPQHF.